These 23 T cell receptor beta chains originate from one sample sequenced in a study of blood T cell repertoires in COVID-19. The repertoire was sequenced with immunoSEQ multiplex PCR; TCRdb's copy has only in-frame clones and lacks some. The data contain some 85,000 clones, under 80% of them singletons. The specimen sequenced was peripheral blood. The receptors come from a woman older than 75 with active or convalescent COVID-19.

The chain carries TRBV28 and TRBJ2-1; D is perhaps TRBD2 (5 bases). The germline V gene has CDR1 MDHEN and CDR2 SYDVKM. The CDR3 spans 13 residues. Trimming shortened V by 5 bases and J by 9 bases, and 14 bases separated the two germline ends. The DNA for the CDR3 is TGTGCCAGCAGTAGGACTGGATTAGGTGAGCAGTTCTTC. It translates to CASSRTGLGEQFF.

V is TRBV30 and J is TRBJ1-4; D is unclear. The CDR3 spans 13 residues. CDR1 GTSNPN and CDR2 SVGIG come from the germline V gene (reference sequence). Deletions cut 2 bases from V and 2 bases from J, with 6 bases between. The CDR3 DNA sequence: TGTGCCTGGAGTCTGCAGACTAATGAAAAACTGTTTTTT. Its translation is CAWSLQTNEKLFF.

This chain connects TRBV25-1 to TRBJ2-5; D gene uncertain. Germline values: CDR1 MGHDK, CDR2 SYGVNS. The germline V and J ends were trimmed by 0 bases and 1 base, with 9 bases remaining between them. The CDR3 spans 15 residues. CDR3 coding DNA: TGTGCCAGCAGTGAATACGGCGGATCCCAAGAGACCCAGTACTTC. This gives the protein CASSEYGGSQETQYF.

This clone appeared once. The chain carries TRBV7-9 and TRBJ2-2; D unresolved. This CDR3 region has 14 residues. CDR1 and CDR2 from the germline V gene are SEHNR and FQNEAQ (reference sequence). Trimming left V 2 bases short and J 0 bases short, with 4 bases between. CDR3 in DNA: TGTGCCAGCAGCTTACTAGCGAACACCGGGGAGCTGTTTTTT. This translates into CASSLLANTGELFF.

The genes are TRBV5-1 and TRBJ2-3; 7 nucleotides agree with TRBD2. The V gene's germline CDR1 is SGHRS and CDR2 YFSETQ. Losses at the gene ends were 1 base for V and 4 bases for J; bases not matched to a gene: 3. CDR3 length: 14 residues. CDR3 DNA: TGCGCCAGCAGCTTGTTGGGGGGGGCAGATACGCAGTATTTT. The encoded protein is CASSLLGGADTQYF.

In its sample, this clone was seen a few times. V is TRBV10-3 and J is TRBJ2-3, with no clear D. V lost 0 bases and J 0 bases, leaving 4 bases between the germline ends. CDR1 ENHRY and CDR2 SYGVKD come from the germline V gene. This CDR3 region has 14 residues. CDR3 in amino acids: CAISESTSTDTQYF. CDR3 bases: TGTGCCATCAGTGAGTCCACTAGCACAGATACGCAGTATTTT.

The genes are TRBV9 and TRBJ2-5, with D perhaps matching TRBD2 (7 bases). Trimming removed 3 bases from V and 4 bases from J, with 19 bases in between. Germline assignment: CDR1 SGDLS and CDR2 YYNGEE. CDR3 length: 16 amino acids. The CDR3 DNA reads TGTGCCAGCAGCGGGACTAGTGGGGGGGGCCCAGAGACCCAGTACTTC. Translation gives CASSGTSGGGPETQYF.

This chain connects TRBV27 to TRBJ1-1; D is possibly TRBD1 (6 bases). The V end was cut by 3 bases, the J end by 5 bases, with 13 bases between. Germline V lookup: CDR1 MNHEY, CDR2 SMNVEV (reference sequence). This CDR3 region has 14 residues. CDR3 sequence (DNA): TGTGCCAGCAGTTTCCGCCAGGGGAATACTGAAGCTTTCTTT. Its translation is CASSFRQGNTEAFF.

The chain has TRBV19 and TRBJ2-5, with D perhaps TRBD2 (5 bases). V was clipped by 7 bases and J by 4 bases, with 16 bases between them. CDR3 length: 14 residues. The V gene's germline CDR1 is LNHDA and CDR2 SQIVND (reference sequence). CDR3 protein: CASTNLAGGETQYF. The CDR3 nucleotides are TGTGCCAGTACCAATCTAGCCGGAGGAGAGACCCAGTACTTC.

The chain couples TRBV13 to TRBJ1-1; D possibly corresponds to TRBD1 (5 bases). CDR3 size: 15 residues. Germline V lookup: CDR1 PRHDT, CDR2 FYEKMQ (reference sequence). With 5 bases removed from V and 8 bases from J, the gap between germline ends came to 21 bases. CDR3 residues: CASSPFLRRGLEAFF. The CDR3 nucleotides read TGTGCCAGCAGCCCATTCTTACGCCGGGGGTTAGAAGCTTTCTTT.

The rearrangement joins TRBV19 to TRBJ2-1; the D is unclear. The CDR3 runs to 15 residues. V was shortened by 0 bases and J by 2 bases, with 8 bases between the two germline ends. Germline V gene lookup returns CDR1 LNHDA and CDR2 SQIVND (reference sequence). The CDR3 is CASSIDEYTYNEQFF. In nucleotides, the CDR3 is TGTGCCAGTAGTATAGACGAATACACCTACAATGAGCAGTTCTTC. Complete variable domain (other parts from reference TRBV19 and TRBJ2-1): DGGITQSPKYLFRKEGQNVTLSCEQNLNHDAMYWYRQDPGQGLRLIYYSQIVNDFQKGDIAEGYSVSREKKESFPLTVTSAQKNPTAFYLCASSIDEYTYNEQFFGPGTRLTVL.

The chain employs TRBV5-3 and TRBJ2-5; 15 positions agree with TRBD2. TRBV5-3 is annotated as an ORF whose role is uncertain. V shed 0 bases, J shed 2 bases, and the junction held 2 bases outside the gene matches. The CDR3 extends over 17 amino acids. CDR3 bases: TGTGCCAGAAGCTTGGTGGGACTAGCGGGGGGACAAGAGACCCAGTACTTC. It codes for CARSLVGLAGGQETQYF.

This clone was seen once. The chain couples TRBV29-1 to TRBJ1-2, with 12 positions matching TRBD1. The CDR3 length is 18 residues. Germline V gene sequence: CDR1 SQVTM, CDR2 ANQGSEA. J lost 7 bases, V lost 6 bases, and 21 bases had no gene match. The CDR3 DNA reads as TGCAGCGTCGGACCCCTCCTGGGGGACAGGGGGCGAGTAGGTGGCTACACCTTC. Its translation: CSVGPLLGDRGRVGGYTF.

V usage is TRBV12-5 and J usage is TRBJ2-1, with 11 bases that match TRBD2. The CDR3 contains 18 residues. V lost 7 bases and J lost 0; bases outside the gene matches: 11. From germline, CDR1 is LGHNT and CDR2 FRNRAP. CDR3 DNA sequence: TGTGCTAGTGCCCCTGGGCTAGCGGGGGGCGTCTCCTACAATGAGCAGTTCTTC. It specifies CASAPGLAGGVSYNEQFF.

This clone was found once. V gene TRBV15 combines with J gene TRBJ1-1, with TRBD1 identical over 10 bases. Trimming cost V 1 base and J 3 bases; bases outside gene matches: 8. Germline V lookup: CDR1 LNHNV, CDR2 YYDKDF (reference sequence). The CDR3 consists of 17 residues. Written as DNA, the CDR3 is TGTGCCACCAGCAGAGGGGGACAGGGGAATTGGGACACTGAAGCTTTCTTT. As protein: CATSRGGQGNWDTEAFF.

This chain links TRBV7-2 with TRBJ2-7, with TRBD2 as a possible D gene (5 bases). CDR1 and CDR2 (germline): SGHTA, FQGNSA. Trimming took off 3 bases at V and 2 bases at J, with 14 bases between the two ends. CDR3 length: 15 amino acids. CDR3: CASSFGRPMTYEQYF. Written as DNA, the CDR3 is TGTGCCAGCAGCTTTGGGAGACCAATGACCTACGAGCAGTACTTC.

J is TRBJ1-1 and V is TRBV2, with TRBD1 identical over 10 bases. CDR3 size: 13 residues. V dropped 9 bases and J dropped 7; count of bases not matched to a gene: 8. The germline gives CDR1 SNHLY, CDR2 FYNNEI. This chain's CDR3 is CASNDRGRGEAFF. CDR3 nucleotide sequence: TGTGCCAGTAACGACAGGGGGCGAGGTGAAGCTTTCTTT.

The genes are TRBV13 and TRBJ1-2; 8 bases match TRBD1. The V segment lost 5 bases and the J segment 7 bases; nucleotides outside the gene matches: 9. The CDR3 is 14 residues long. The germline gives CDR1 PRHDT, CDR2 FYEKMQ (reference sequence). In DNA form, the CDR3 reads TGTGCCAGCAGCAACCGGGACAGGTTCGGTGGCTACACCTTC. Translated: CASSNRDRFGGYTF.

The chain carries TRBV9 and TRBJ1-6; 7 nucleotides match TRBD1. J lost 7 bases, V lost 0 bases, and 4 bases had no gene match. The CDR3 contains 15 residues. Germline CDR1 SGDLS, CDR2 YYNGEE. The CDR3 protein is CASSVGTGENSPLHF. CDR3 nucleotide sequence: TGTGCCAGCAGCGTAGGTACAGGGGAAAATTCACCCCTCCACTTT.

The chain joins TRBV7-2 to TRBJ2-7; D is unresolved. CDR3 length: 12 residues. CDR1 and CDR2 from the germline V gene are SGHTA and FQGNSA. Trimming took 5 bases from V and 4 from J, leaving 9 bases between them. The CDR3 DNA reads TGTGCCAGCAGCCACCCTAGATACGAGCAGTACTTC. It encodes CASSHPRYEQYF.

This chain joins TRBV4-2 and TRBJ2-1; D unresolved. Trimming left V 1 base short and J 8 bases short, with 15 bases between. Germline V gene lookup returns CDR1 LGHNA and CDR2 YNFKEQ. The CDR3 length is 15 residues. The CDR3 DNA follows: TGTGCCAGCAGCCAAGCACCCAATTCTCACTATGAGCAGTTCTTC. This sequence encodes CASSQAPNSHYEQFF.

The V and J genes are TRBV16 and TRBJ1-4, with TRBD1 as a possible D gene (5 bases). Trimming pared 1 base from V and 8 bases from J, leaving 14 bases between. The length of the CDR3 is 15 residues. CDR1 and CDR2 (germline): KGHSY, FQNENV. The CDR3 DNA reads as TGTGCCAGCAGCCAATTGGGCAGGGAGGCCGAAAAACTGTTTTTT. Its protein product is CASSQLGREAEKLFF.

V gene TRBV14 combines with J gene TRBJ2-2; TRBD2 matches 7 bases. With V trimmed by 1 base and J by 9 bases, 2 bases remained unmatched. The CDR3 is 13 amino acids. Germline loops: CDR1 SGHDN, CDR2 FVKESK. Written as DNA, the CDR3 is TGTGCCAGCAGCCAAGGACTAGCAAGGGAGCTGTTTTTT. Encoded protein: CASSQGLARELFF.